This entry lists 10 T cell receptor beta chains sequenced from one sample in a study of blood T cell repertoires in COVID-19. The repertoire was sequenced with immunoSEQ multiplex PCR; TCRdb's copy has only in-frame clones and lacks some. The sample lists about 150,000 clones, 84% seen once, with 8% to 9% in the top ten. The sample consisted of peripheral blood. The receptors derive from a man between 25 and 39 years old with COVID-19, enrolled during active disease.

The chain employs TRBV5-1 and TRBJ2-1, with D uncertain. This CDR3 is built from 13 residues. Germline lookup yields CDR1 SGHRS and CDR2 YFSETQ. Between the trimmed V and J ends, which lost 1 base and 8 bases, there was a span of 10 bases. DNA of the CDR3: TGCGCCAGCAGCTTGCCCCCCAGCGATGAGCAGTTCTTC. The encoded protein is CASSLPPSDEQFF.

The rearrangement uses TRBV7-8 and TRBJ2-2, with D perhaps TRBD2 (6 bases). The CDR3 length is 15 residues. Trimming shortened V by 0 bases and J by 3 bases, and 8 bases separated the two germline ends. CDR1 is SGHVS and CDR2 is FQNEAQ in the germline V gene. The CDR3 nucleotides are TGTGCCAGCAGCTTAGCAGGAGGGTACACCGGGGAGCTGTTTTTT. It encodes CASSLAGGYTGELFF.

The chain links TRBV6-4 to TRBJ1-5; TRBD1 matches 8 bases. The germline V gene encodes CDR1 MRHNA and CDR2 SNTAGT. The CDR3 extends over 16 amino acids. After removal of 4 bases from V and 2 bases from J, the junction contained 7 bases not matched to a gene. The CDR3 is CASSATGQVGNQPQHF. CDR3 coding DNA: TGTGCCAGCAGTGCCACGGGACAGGTCGGCAATCAGCCCCAGCATTTT.

The CDR3: CASSSEQGTEAFF. The DNA for the CDR3 is TGTGCCAGCAGCTCTGAGCAGGGCACTGAAGCTTTCTTT. The chain uses TRBV11-2 and TRBJ1-1, with D tentatively TRBD1 (5 bases). The V gene's germline CDR1 is SGHAT and CDR2 FQNNGV. V lost 4 bases and J lost 4, with 10 bases in between. The CDR3 runs 13 residues. The full variable domain, rest sourced from reference TRBV11-2 and TRBJ1-1, is EAGVAQSPRYKIIEKRQSVAFWCNPISGHATLYWYQQILGQGPKLLIQFQNNGVVDDSQLPKDRFSAERLKGVDSTLKIQPAKLEDSAVYLCASSSEQGTEAFFGQGTRLTVV.

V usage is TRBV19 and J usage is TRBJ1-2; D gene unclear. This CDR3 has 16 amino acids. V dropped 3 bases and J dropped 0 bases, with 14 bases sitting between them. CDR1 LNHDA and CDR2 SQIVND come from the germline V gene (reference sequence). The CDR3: CASSIMTTPANYGYTF. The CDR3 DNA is TGTGCCAGTAGTATTATGACGACACCAGCTAACTATGGCTACACCTTC.

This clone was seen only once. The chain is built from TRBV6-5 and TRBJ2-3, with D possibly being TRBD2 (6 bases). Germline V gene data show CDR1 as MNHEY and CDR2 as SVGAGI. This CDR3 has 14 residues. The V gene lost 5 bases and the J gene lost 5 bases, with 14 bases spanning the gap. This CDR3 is CASSKDPGVDTQYF. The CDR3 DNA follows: TGTGCCAGCAGTAAGGACCCGGGGGTAGATACGCAGTATTTT.

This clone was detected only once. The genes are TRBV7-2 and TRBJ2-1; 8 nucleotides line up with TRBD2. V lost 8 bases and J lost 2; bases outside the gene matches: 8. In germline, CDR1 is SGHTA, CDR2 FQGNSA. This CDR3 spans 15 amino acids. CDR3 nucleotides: TGTGCCAGCCTATTCAGCGGGAGTGCCTACAATGAGCAGTTCTTC. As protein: CASLFSGSAYNEQFF.

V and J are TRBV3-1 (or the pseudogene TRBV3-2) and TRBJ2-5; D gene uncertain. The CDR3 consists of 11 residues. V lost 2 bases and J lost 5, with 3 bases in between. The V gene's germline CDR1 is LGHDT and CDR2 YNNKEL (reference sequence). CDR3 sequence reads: CASSQSETQYF. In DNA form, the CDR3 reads TGTGCCAGCAGCCAAAGCGAGACCCAGTACTTC.

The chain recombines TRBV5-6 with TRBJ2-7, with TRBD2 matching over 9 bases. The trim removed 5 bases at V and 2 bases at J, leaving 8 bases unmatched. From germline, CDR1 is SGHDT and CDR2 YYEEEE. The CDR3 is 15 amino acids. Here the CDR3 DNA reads TGTGCCAGCAGACGAACTAGCGGGTCACCCTACGAGCAGTACTTC. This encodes CASRRTSGSPYEQYF. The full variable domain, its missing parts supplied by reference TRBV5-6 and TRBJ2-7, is DAGVTQSPTHLIKTRGQQVTLRCSPKSGHDTVSWYQQALGQGPQFIFQYYEEEERQRGNFPDRFSGHQFPNYSSELNVNALLLGDSALYLCASRRTSGSPYEQYFGPGTRLTVT.

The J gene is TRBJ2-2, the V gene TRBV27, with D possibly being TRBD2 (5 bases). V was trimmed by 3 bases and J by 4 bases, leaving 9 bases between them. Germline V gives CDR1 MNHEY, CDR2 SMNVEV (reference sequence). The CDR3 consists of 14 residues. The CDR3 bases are TGTGCCAGCAGTTTTACTAGATCCACCGGGGAGCTGTTTTTT. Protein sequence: CASSFTRSTGELFF.